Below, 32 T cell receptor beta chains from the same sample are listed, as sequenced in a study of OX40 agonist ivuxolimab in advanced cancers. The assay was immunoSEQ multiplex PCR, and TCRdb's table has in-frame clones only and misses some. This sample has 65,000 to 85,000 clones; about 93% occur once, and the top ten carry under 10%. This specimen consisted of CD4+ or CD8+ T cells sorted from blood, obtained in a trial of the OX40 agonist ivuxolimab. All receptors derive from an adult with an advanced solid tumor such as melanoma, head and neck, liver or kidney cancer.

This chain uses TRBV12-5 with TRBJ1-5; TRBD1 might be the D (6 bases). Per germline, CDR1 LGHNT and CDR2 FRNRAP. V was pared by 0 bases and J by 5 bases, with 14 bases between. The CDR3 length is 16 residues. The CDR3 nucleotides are TGTGCTAGTGGTTTGGTCGTAGGGGGGTTCGATCAGCCCCAGCATTTT. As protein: CASGLVVGGFDQPQHF.

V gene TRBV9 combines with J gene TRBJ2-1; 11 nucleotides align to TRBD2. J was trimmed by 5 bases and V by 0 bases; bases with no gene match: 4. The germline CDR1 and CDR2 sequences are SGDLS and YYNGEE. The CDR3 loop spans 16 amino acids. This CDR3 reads CASSVELAGAHNEQFF. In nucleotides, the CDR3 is TGTGCCAGCAGCGTAGAACTAGCGGGGGCCCACAATGAGCAGTTCTTC.

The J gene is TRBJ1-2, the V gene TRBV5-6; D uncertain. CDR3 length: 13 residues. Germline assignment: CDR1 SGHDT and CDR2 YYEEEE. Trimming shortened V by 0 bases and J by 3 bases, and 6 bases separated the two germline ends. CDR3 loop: CASSLAADYGYTF. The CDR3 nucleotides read TGTGCCAGCAGCTTGGCGGCAGACTATGGCTACACCTTC.

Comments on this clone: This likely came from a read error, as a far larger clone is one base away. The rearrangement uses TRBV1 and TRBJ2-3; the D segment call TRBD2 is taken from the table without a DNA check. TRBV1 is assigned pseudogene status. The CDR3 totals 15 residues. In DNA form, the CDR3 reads TGCACCAGCAGCCAAGAAAGCGGGGGCACAGATACGCAGTATTTT. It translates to CTSSQESGGTDTQYF.

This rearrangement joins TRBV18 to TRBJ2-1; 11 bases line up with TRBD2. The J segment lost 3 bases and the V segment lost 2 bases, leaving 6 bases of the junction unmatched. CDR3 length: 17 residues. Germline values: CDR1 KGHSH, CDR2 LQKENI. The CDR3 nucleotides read TGTGCCAGCTCACCAGTAGCGGGGGGGCTGTACTACAATGAGCAGTTCTTC. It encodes CASSPVAGGLYYNEQFF.

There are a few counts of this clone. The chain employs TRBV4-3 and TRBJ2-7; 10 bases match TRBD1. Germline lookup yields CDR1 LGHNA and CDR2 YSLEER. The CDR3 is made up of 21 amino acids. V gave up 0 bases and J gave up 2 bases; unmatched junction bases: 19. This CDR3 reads CASSQDGAWVDEGQGAYEQYF. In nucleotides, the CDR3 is TGCGCCAGCAGCCAAGATGGGGCGTGGGTGGACGAAGGACAGGGGGCCTACGAGCAGTACTTC.

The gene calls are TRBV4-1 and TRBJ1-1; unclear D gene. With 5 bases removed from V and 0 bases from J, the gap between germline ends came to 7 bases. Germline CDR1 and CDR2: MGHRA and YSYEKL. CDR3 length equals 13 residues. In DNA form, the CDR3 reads TGCGCCAGCAGCGGTGTAGTGAACACTGAAGCTTTCTTT. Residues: CASSGVVNTEAFF.

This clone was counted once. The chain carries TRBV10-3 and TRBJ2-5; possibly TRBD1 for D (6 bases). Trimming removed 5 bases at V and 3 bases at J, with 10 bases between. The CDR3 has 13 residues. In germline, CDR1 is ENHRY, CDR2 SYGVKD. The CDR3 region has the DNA TGTGCCATCAGTAGGACAGCCGAAGAGACCCAGTACTTC. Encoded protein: CAISRTAEETQYF.

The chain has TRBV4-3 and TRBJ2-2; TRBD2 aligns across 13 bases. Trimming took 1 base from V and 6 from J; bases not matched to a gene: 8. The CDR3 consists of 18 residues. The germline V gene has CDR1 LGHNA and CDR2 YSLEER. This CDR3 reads CASSQVAPGLAGPGELFF. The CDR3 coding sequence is TGCGCCAGCAGCCAAGTCGCTCCGGGACTAGCGGGACCCGGGGAGCTGTTTTTT.

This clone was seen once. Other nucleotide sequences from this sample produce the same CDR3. The CDR3 loop is CASSLGSYEQYF. CDR3 nucleotide sequence: TGTGCCAGCAGCTTAGGGTCCTACGAGCAGTACTTC. The V call is TRBV11-2, the J call TRBJ2-7; the D is unclear. The CDR3 runs to 12 residues. Germline CDR1 SGHAT, CDR2 FQNNGV. Deletions cut 1 base from V and 1 base from J, with 2 bases between.

This CDR3 is CASSLGVPTWSNQPQHF. In DNA, the CDR3 is TGTGCCAGCAGCTTGGGGGTGCCGACGTGGAGCAATCAGCCCCAGCATTTT. This sequence joins TRBV11-2 and TRBJ1-5; D possibly corresponds to TRBD1 (5 bases). The V gene lost 3 bases and the J gene lost 1 base, with 16 bases spanning the gap. Germline values: CDR1 SGHAT, CDR2 FQNNGV. This CDR3 spans 17 amino acids.

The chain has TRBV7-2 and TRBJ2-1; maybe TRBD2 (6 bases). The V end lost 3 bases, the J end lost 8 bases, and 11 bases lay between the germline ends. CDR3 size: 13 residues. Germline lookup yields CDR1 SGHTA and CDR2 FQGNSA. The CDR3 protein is CASSFYSGDEQFF. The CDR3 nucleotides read TGTGCCAGCAGCTTTTATTCGGGAGATGAGCAGTTCTTC.

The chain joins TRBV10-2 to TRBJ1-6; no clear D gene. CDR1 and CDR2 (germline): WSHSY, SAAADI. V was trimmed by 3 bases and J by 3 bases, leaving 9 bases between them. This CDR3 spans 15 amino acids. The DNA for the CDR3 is TGCGCCAGCAGTGACAGGCCGGTCTATAATTCACCCCTCCACTTT. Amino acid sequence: CASSDRPVYNSPLHF.

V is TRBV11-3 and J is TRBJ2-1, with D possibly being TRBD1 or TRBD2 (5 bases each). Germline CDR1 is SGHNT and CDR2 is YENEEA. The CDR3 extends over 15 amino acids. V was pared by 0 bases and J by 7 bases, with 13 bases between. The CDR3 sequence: CASSLEGTSGNEQFF. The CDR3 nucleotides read TGTGCCAGCAGCTTAGAGGGGACCTCTGGGAATGAGCAGTTCTTC.

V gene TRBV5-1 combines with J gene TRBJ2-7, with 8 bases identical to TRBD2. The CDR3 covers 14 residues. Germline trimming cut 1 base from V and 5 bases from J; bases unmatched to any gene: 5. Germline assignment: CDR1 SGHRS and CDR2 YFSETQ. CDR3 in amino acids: CASSLLRGEDEQYF. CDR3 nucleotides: TGCGCCAGCAGCTTGTTGCGGGGGGAGGACGAGCAGTACTTC.

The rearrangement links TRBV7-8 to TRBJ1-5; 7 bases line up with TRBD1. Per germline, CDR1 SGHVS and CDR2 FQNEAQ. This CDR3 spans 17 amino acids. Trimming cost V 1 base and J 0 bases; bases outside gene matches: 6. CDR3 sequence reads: CASSLGGQSYSNQPQHF. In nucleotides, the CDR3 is TGTGCCAGCAGCTTAGGGGGACAGTCCTATAGCAATCAGCCCCAGCATTTT.

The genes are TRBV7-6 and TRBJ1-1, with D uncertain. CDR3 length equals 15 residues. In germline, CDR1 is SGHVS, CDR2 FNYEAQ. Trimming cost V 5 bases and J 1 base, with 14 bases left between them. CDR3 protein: CASSPPEGGNTEAFF. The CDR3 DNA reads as TGTGCCAGCAGCCCACCCGAGGGAGGGAACACTGAAGCTTTCTTT.

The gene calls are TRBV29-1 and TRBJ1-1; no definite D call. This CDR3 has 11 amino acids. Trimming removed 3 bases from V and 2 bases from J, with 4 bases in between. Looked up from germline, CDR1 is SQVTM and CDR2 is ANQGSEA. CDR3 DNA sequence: TGCAGCGTTGACATTAACACTGAAGCTTTCTTT. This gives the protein CSVDINTEAFF.

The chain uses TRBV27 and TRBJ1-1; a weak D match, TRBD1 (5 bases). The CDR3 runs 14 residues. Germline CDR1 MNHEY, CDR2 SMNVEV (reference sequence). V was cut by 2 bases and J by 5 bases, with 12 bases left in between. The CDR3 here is CASSLGGVSTEAFF. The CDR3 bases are TGTGCCAGCAGTTTAGGGGGGGTGTCGACTGAAGCTTTCTTT.

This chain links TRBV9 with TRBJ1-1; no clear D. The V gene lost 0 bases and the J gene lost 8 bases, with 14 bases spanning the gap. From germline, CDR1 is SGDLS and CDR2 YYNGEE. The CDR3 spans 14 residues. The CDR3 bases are TGTGCCAGCAGCGTAGCGGCTGGAGGCCCAGAAGCTTTCTTT. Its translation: CASSVAAGGPEAFF.

The CDR3 is CASSQGGSGSSYEQYF. The CDR3 bases are TGTGCCAGCAGCCAAGGAGGATCGGGGTCCTCCTACGAGCAGTACTTC. The chain is built from TRBV4-2 and TRBJ2-7; D perhaps matches TRBD2 (5 bases). Germline V gene data show CDR1 as LGHNA and CDR2 as YNFKEQ. Trimming took off 1 base at V and 0 bases at J, with 13 bases between the two ends. The CDR3 is 16 amino acids.

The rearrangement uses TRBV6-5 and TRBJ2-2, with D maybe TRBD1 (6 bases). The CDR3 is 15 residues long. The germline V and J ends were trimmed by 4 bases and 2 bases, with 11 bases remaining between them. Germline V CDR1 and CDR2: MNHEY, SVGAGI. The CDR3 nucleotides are TGTGCCAGCAGTTGGACAGCTCAAAACACCGGGGAGCTGTTTTTT. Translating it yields CASSWTAQNTGELFF.

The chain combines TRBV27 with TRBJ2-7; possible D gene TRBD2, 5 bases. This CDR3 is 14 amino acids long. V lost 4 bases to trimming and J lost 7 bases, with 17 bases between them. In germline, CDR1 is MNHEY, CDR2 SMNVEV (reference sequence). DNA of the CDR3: TGTGCCAGCAGTTGGGGAAATAGAGGGTCGGAGCAGTACTTC. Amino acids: CASSWGNRGSEQYF.

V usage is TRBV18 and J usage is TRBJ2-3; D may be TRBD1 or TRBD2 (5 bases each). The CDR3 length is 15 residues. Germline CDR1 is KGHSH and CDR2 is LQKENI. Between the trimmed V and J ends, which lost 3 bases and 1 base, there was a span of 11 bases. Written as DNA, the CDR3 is TGTGCCAGCTCACCCCCCCGGGACGGCACAGATACGCAGTATTTT. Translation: CASSPPRDGTDTQYF.

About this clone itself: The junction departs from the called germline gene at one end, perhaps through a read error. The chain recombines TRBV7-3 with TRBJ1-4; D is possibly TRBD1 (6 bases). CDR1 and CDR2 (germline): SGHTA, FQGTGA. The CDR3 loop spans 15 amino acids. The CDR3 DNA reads TGCGCCAGCAGCTCAGGGGACGCAACTAATGAAAAACTGTTTTTT. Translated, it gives CASSSGDATNEKLFF. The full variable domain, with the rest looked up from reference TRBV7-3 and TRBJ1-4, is GAGVSQTPSNKVTEKGKYVELRCDPISGHTALYWYRQSLGQGPEFLIYFQGTGAADDSGLPNDRFFAVRPEGSVSTLKIQRTERGDSAVYLCASSSGDATNEKLFFGSGTQLSVL.

Here the CDR3 DNA reads TGTGCCAGCAGCTTGGTGGGGCGAACCTACGAGCAGTACTTC. Translation: CASSLVGRTYEQYF. The V gene is TRBV5-6, the J gene TRBJ2-7; D may be TRBD1 (5 bases). V dropped 0 bases and J dropped 2 bases, with 9 bases sitting between them. Germline V gene data show CDR1 as SGHDT and CDR2 as YYEEEE. CDR3 size: 14 residues. Full variable domain (rest looked up from reference TRBV5-6 and TRBJ2-7): DAGVTQSPTHLIKTRGQQVTLRCSPKSGHDTVSWYQQALGQGPQFIFQYYEEEERQRGNFPDRFSGHQFPNYSSELNVNALLLGDSALYLCASSLVGRTYEQYFGPGTRLTVT.

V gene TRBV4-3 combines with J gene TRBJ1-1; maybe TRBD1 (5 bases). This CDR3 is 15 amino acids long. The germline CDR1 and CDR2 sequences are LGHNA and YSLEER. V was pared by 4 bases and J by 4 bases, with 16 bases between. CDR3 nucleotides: TGCGCCAGCAGCCCGTTCGAGGGGCTCGGCACTGAAGCTTTCTTT. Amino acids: CASSPFEGLGTEAFF.

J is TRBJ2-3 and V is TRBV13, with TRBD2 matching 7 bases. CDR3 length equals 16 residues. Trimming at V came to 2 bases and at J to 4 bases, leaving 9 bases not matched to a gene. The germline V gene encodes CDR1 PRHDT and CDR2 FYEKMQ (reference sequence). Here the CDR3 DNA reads TGTGCCAGCAGCTTACTCAGCGGGGACTACTCAGATACGCAGTATTTT. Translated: CASSLLSGDYSDTQYF.

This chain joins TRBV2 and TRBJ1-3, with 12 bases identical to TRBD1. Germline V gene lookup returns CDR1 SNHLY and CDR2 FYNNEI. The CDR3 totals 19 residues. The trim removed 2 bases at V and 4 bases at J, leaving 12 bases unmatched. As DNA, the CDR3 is TGTGCCAGCAGTGAACTAGAAGGGACAGGGGGCCGGAGGGGAAACACCATATATTTT. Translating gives CASSELEGTGGRRGNTIYF. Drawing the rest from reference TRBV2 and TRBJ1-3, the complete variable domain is EPEVTQTPSHQVTQMGQEVILRCVPISNHLYFYWYRQILGQKVEFLVSFYNNEISEKSEIFDDQFSVERPDGSNFTLKIRSTKLEDSAMYFCASSELEGTGGRRGNTIYFGEGSWLTVV.

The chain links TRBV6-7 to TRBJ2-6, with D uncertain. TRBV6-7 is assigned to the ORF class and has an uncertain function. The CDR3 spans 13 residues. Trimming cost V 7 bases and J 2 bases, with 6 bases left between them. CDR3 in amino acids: CASTATGANVLTF. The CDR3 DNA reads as TGTGCCAGCACCGCGACTGGGGCCAACGTCCTGACTTTC.

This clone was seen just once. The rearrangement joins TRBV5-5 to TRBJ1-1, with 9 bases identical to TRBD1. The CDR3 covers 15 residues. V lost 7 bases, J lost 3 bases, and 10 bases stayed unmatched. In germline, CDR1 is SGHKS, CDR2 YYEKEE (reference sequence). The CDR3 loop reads CASGITGTGHTEAFF. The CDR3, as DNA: TGTGCCAGCGGGATAACCGGGACAGGGCACACTGAAGCTTTCTTT.

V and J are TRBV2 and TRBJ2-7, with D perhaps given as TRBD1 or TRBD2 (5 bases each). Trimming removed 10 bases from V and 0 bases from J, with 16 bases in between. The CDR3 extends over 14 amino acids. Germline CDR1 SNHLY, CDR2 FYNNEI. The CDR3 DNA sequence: TGTGCCACCGGGGACCCTATCCGCTCCTACGAGCAGTACTTC. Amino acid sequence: CATGDPIRSYEQYF.